The subject of this entry is one TCR beta chain. This clone is a singleton in its sample. The antigen it recognizes is unknown. No qualities accompany the bases; no much larger clone lies one base away. This entry is derived from a study of cytomegalovirus exposure and HLA in healthy donors (TCRdb year 2017). Regarding the complete study: In an earlier analysis of 587 of the donors, under 300 Gb of sequence data and 90 million to 120 million unique TCR beta sequences from roughly 200 million T cells were reported. About 300 gigabases of sequencing data and 70 million to 100 million unique TCR sequences were included in an early release covering several hundred HLA-typed donors. The genetic ancestry cluster associated with self-reported Caucasian donors included roughly 84% of the approximately 400 genotyped donors. The study was designed to test whether signatures of past pathogen exposure could be identified by cataloging public T cell receptors. The study used immunosequencing to profile the T cell repertoires of some 600 subjects and linked those repertoires to cytomegalovirus serostatus. Along with the roughly 610-subject first cohort, a separate validation cohort of around 120 different subjects was used. The study combined high-throughput TCR immunosequencing, statistical association of individual TCRs with disease status, and machine learning to predict cytomegalovirus infection status. To study patterns of TCR occurrence, a later analysis re-analyzed previously published TCR beta repertoires from several hundred donors and added high-resolution HLA genotyping. The later analysis used no new phenotypic data to find candidate immune exposures, relying instead on TCR beta sequences and their occurrence across donors. In an earlier analysis of 550 to 700 of the donors, high-throughput TCR beta sequencing was used to judge whether each TCR beta V gene segment behaved as functional or pseudogenic. Alongside the repertoire data, information on donor age, sex, ethnicity and CMV serostatus was compiled. A later genetic analysis used genome-wide SNP genotypes for about 60% of the 666 donors, treating that subset as a discovery cohort. All discovery cohort repertoires had been generated using a single sequencing platform. Both class I and class II loci were covered by HLA typing, at four-digit resolution. Typing coverage varied by locus: roughly 629-630 donors for A, B, C, DRB1 and DQB1; approximately 560 for DQA1; around 610 for DPA1; approximately 450 for DPB1. Roughly five DR-DQ haplotypes were handled as single units for association and clustering, since linkage in the cohort was strong. Among under 450 genotyped donors of the cohort, an average of roughly 240,000 unique TCR beta nucleotide sequences were sequenced per donor, roughly a sixth of them non-productive.

Study-wide findings and limitations: Correlated functional status among segregating V segments might be attributable to linkage disequilibrium, but an unknown experimental factor could not be ruled out. In a later analysis, HLA-associated TCR beta chains showed more clonal expansion and lower generation probabilities than non-associated chains that were equally common. According to the authors, the approach could potentially be generalized to other disease states and immunological phenotypes. A further reported finding was that TCR beta sequences accurately predicted the HLA-A and HLA-B alleles for most subjects in the first cohort. Because HLA typing was unavailable for some donors at each locus, only the typed subset was used in association tests. Roughly uniform sequencing depth across donors was assumed in presence/absence analyses, although this assumption may not hold. A total of 164 TCR beta chains were listed by the study as associated with cytomegalovirus. Three of the identified cytomegalovirus-associated TCR beta chains were confirmed in vitro to be specific for cytomegalovirus antigens. A later genetic analysis reported fewer N-insertions in productive TCRs among donors in an Asian-associated ancestry cluster than the roughly 700-donor mean. In a later analysis, the rate of TCR association differed among HLA loci, with DRB1 alleles having the most associated TCRs and HLA-C alleles having the fewest. This cohort had only TCR beta chains sequenced, and the lack of alpha or paired-chain data limited which features could be detected. Across donors, most TCR sequences were observed very rarely, whereas some public TCRs were present in many individuals. In both the original and validation cohorts, the classifier was reported to diagnose cytomegalovirus status with high specificity and sensitivity. A later analysis found that most CMV-associated TCR beta chains appeared HLA-restricted, with HLA associations seemingly driven largely by CMV exposure. A group of highly shared sequence variants was considered likely to be a technical artifact of the sequencing pipeline. The only immune exposure information available for the cohort was CMV serostatus. In a later analysis, 15,000 to 20,000 TCR beta sequences were associated with specific HLA alleles at a false discovery rate of 0.05. In an earlier analysis of 587 of the donors, most TCR beta V segments appeared in productive rearrangements about 90% or about 30% of the time, broadly matching IMGT annotations. A later analysis reported that several top co-occurrence clusters appeared linked to parvovirus B19, influenza, CMV and Epstein-Barr virus. Because counts were too low, seventeen rarely observed V segments, including chromosome 9 orphons, were excluded from the earlier analysis of several hundred of the donors. Strong co-occurrence of HLA alleles, especially DR and DQ, made assigning TCR associations to individual alleles difficult. V-gene and J-gene trimming of TCR beta chains was associated with a missense DCLRE1C variant in a later genetic analysis, and the association was replicated in an independent cohort.

Library preparation used the immunoSEQ multiplex PCR assay. The multiplex PCR relied on a mix of 60 forward primers for TCR Vbeta segments and 13 reverse primers for TCR Jbeta segments. A multiplex PCR assay on genomic DNA amplified the CDR3 region of rearranged TCR beta genes. The Illumina HiSeq System was used to sequence the amplified TCR beta libraries as 87-base-pair reads. The authors' analysis ran thus. A later analysis counted tens of millions of unique TCR beta chains across the approximately 700 repertoires, and around 9.9 million of these chains were shared by at least two donors. Raw reads were error-corrected and collapsed into unique sequences by a nearest-neighbor algorithm in which closely related sequences were merged to remove PCR and sequencing errors. Alignment of CDR3 sequences to IMGT reference sequences was used to assign V, D and J gene segments. For a sequence to be retained, at least a six-nucleotide match to both a V gene segment and a J gene segment was required. A rearrangement counted as productive if the CDR3 had no stop codons and remained in frame with V and J, and every other rearrangement counted as non-productive. CDR3 was defined according to IMGT convention as the region running from the second conserved V-encoded cysteine to the conserved J-encoded phenylalanine. In an earlier analysis of approximately 590 of the donors, sequences lacking an unambiguous match to a single V gene segment were excluded. An earlier analysis of 550 to 650 of the donors classified V segments as functional when productive rearrangements were above 56.7% and as segregating when the standard deviation between donors was above 5%. A statistical classification framework was built to diagnose cytomegalovirus status from the catalog of TCR beta chain sequences. In a later analysis, TCR nucleotide sequences were compared against IMGT/GENE-DB human TR gene sequences so that V and J genes could be assigned. Using the TCRdist pipeline, a later analysis assigned CDR3 sequences along with most-parsimonious VDJ recombination scenarios. In a later analysis, each TCR beta chain was defined by its CDR3 amino acid sequence together with its V-gene family, and reads without a unique V-gene family were excluded. In a later analysis, approximately 640 highly shared, low-generation-probability nucleotide sequences were removed to address suspected cross-contamination and a sequencing artifact. For each public chain, a later analysis derived a clonal expansion index from normalized ranks of inferred template counts within each repertoire. In a later analysis, generation probabilities were computed using a VDJ recombination model fitted to out-of-frame rearrangements, and the results were checked against IGoR. Hypergeometric tests were used in a later analysis to score TCR-TCR, TCR-HLA and TCR-CMV co-occurrence, with a repertoire-size bias correction applied to the TCR pairs. In a later analysis, false discovery rates were estimated by permuting HLA or CMV assignments 20 times. In a later analysis, co-occurring TCRs were grouped with DBSCAN, and TCRdist sequence similarity was added when clustering was performed within HLA-allele-positive subsets. For co-occurrence clustering, repertoires with fewer than 30,000 or more than 120,000 public chains were excluded, along with about five repertoires with anomalous nucleotide sharing. Not all clones reach the TCRdb copy of this immuneACCESS table, which keeps in-frame sequences only. Checked studies attribute under half of the gap to unresolved V genes and leave the rest unexplained. That table is the source of V, J and clone size, and D and trimming were worked out from the DNA. Present in this sample are over 150,000 clones, 84% of which were seen just once. Clones ranked in the top ten supply around 5% of the sample.

The cohort consisted of some 730 healthy bone marrow donors. At the time of sampling, all cohort members were nominally healthy, though unrecorded immune exposures were likely present. The donor tested CMV seropositive and was one of the 289 seropositive cohort members. Each donor provided a peripheral blood sample, and peripheral blood mononuclear cells were used for TCR beta sequencing. The Qiagen DNeasy Blood Extraction Kit was used to extract genomic DNA from the blood cell samples. This sequence was found in a girl aged 5-17 years in good health and CMV-seropositive. Specimen: PBMCs.

The sequenced DNA: TGTGCCAGCAGCGGGGGCGGGGAGGAGACCCAGTACTTC. Its protein reads: CASSGGGEETQYF. The sequence links TRBV9 to TRBJ2-5; matching of 6 bases hints at TRBD2 as the D gene. V loses 3 bases of germline sequence and J loses 5 bases, and the interval between the two ends is 11 bases. The cysteine opens and the phenylalanine closes a CDR3 of 13 amino acids. CDR3 DNA is the only sequence kept; it has 39 bases, read in frame from the first base. Looking up the germline V gene yields CDR1 SGDLS and CDR2 YYNGEE.